What follows describes a single T cell receptor (beta chain). The germline V gene has CDR1 SGHVS and CDR2 FQNEAQ. J lost 10 bases, V lost 1 base, and 9 bases had no gene match. The CDR3 is 17 amino acids. This sample was taken from a study of blood T cell repertoires in COVID-19. Here immunoSEQ multiplex PCR was the method, and the copy in TCRdb shows in-frame clones only, minus some. The table lists 60,000 to 85,000 clones, over 85% of them singletons. Sequencing was done on a sample of peripheral blood. The source of this sequence is a man in his fifties with acute or convalescent COVID-19. This sequence joins TRBV7-8 and TRBJ2-1, with 14 positions matching TRBD2. CDR3 region: CASSLGRWTSGRQEQFF. The CDR3 nucleotides read TGTGCCAGCAGCTTAGGGAGGTGGACTAGCGGGAGGCAGGAGCAGTTCTTC.